The present entry profiles one T cell receptor beta chain with its context. TCR cDNA, made by 5'RACE template switching, carried an added universal primer site and UMIs. TCRdb re-derived calls from the 5' RACE reads in MiXCR, one entry per CDR3 protein. The profile covers 600,000 to 750,000 distinct CDR3 sequences, with more than 9% appearing a single time and just under 15% taken by the ten largest. V lost 2 bases, J lost 5 bases, and 3 bases stayed unmatched. Per germline, CDR1 SGHRS and CDR2 YFSETQ. The CDR3 length is 16 residues. The data belong to a study of T cells after yellow fever vaccination.

The sequencing used PBMCs, collected on the day of the yellow fever booster vaccination. The receptor was derived from a man aged 25 to 40 who received the YFV17D yellow fever vaccine. V is TRBV5-1 and J is TRBJ2-2; 13 nucleotides match TRBD2. CDR3 sequence reads: CASSFGLAGETGELFF. The CDR3 coding sequence is TGCGCCAGCAGCTTTGGACTAGCGGGAGAGACCGGGGAGCTGTTTTTT.